This record covers a single T cell receptor beta chain. This entry belongs to a study of T cell changes during pregnancy in multiple sclerosis. V was cut by 5 bases and J by 0 bases, with 10 bases left in between. The CDR3 runs to 14 residues. Germline loops: CDR1 MDHEN, CDR2 SYDVKM. Profiled with immunoSEQ multiplex PCR; TCRdb holds only in-frame clones, not every one. This sample has some 94,000 clones, with roughly nine tenths found just once. The chain links TRBV28 to TRBJ1-1; no firm D call. This clonotype originated in a female donor with multiple sclerosis, enrolled in a pregnancy study. The sequencing used peripheral blood, collected in the first trimester of pregnancy. The CDR3 here is CASSGQALNTEAFF. The DNA for the CDR3 is TGTGCCAGCAGTGGGCAGGCGTTGAACACTGAAGCTTTCTTT.